The entry that follows covers one TCR beta chain sequence. One Seattle source followed patients from active infection through their disease course. The data were obtained in a study of blood T cell repertoires in COVID-19. Study summary: Italy, Spain and the United States were the sources of the convalescent and acute COVID-19 samples.

CDR3 length: 14 amino acids. Germline V gene lookup returns CDR1 SGHDT and CDR2 YYEEEE. V dropped 3 bases and J dropped 5 bases, with 11 bases sitting between them. The protocol was immunoSEQ multiplex PCR, while the TCRdb copy is restricted to in-frame clones and leaves out a portion. The sample includes about 440,000 clones, about 91% of them seen just once. V gene TRBV5-6 combines with J gene TRBJ2-2; maybe TRBD1 (5 bases). Material: peripheral blood. The origin of this receptor is a woman in her forties or fifties with COVID-19, enrolled during active disease. The CDR3, as DNA: TGTGCCAGCAGCTCGACAGCCTATACCGGGGAGCTGTTTTTT. Translating it yields CASSSTAYTGELFF.